These T cell receptor beta chains were read from a single sample in a study of neurological immune-mediated disorders. TCRdb analysed the 5' RACE reads with MiXCR anew, one entry per CDR3 protein. The sample contains about 60,000 distinct CDR3 sequences, around 4.4% of which appear only once. Sequencing input: PBMCs. These receptors were taken from a middle-aged man with multiple sclerosis. The CDR3 runs from the conserved cysteine through the conserved F or W. D genes are given only for firm matches. The listing skips clone size in some rows; elsewhere it reads once, few, many or a size class.

D gene	clone size	J gene	V gene	CDR3 DNA	CDR3 protein
.	few	TRBJ1-4	TRBV29-1	TGCAGCGTTTCTGAAATCGGGGAAAAACTGTTTTTT	CSVSEIGEKLFF
.	few	TRBJ1-1	TRBV5-1	TGCGCCAGCAGCTCAAATGGGGAAGCTTTCTTT	CASSSNGEAFF
.	.	TRBJ2-5	TRBV29-1	TGCAGCACCCTGGGGGAGACCCAGTACTTC	CSTLGETQYF
.	.	TRBJ1-1	TRBV30	TGTGCCTGGATGGGTAGTATCGAAGCTTTCTTT	CAWMGSIEAFF
.	many	TRBJ2-2	TRBV5-1	TGCGCCAGCAGCTTTTCAGGGCAGGTGGCCGGGGAGCTGTTTTTT	CASSFSGQVAGELFF
.	many	TRBJ2-5	TRBV11-2	TGTGCCAGCAGCTTATTCATGGCTGGGGAAGAGACCCAGTACTTC	CASSLFMAGEETQYF
.	many	TRBJ2-2	TRBV9	TGTGCCAGCAGCCCCGGGACTCGTTACGGGGAGCTGTTTTTT	CASSPGTRYGELFF
.	many	TRBJ2-1	TRBV7-8	TGTGCCAGCACCTTAGAGGGGGTGAGCTCCTACAATGAGCAGTTCTTC	CASTLEGVSSYNEQFF
.	.	TRBJ2-3	TRBV4-1	TGCGCCAGCAGCCAAGATTACGGCGGAGACACAGATACGCAGTATTTT	CASSQDYGGDTDTQYF
TRBD2	many	TRBJ2-5	TRBV7-9	TGTGCCAGCAGCTCCGTAGCGGGGGGGCTTGAGACCCAGTACTTC	CASSSVAGGLETQYF
.	many	TRBJ1-4	TRBV4-1	TGCGCCAGCAGCCCTAGGTCGTCTCGGGCGGCCTACAATGAAAAACTGTTTTTT	CASSPRSSRAAYNEKLFF
.	.	TRBJ2-7	TRBV5-1	TGCGCCAGCAGCCGAGCCGGGACAACATACGAGCAGTACTTC	CASSRAGTTYEQYF
.	many	TRBJ1-6	TRBV20-1	TGCAGTGCTGACAAAAACCGGGCCCAAAGGGAGAGTGGGGATTCACCCCTCCACTTT	CSADKNRAQRESGDSPLHF
TRBD2	few	TRBJ2-7	TRBV5-1	TGCGCCAGCAGCTTGGGGACTAGCGGGAGAAGCAACGAGCAGTACTTC	CASSLGTSGRSNEQYF
.	.	TRBJ2-1	TRBV14	TGTGCCAGCAGCCAAGATAGGTTCGCCAGTTGGGAGCAGTTCTTC	CASSQDRFASWEQFF
TRBD2	many	TRBJ2-2	TRBV20-1	TGCAGTGCTAGAGACCTTCTAGCGGGGGGGCTTCATACCGGGGAGCTGTTTTTT	CSARDLLAGGLHTGELFF
.	many	TRBJ2-7	TRBV5-6	TGTGCCAGCAGCTTCTGGACAGCCAGCTTTCACTTC	CASSFWTASFHF
.	many	TRBJ2-2	TRBV15	TGTGCCACCAGCGACCCATATGAGAGAGGGGTCCCCGGGGAGCTGTTTTTT	CATSDPYERGVPGELFF
.	many	TRBJ2-5	TRBV5-1	TGCGCCAGCAGCTTGCAAAGGCAAGAGACCCAGTACTTC	CASSLQRQETQYF
.	many	TRBJ2-3	TRBV28	TGTGCCAGCAGTTTAATGGCAGGTGTGGTGGATACGCAGTATTTT	CASSLMAGVVDTQYF
.	many	TRBJ1-5	TRBV5-6	TGTGCCAGCAGCTTAGGAACAGTTAGCAATCAGCCCCAGCATTTT	CASSLGTVSNQPQHF
.	many	TRBJ2-3	TRBV20-1	TGCAGTGTTTTAACCCCAGGGGGGGGGGATACGCAGTATTTT	CSVLTPGGGDTQYF
.	many	TRBJ1-2	TRBV20-1	TGCAGTGCTCCCTCGACCGCCGGGGGCTATGGCTACACCTTC	CSAPSTAGGYGYTF
TRBD2	many	TRBJ2-3	TRBV12-3/TRBV12-4	TGTGCCAGCGAACTAGCGGGAGGGCCAGATACGCAGTATTTT	CASELAGGPDTQYF
TRBD2	many	TRBJ2-5	TRBV5-1	TGCGCCAGCAGCGAGCCTAGCGGGAGTGGCCAAGAGACCCAGTACTTC	CASSEPSGSGQETQYF
TRBD1	many	TRBJ1-5	TRBV2	TGTGCCAGCAGACAGGACAGGGTAAATCAGCCCCAGAATTTT	CASRQDRVNQPQNF
.	many	TRBJ1-1	TRBV15	TGTGCCACCAGCGCCGGTCGGGGGAACACTGAAGCTTTCTTT	CATSAGRGNTEAFF
TRBD2	many	TRBJ2-1	TRBV6-5	TGTGCCAGCAGCCTGACGACTAGCGCACGTGGGGGGGAGCAGTTCTTC	CASSLTTSARGGEQFF
.	few	TRBJ1-6	TRBV20-1	TGCAGTGCTCCTACGCTACAGGGCTTCTATAATTCACCCCTCAACTTT	CSAPTLQGFYNSPLNF